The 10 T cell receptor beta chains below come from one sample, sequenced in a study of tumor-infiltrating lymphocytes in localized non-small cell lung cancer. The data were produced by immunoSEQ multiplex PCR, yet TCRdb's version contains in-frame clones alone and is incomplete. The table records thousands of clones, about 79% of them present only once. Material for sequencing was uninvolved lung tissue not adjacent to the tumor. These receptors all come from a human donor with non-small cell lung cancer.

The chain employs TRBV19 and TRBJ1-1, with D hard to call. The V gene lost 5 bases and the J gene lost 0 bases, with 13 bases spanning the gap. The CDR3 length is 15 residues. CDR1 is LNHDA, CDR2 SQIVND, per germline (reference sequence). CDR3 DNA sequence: TGTGCCAGTAGTGTCGTAAGTGGGGTGAACACTGAAGCTTTCTTT. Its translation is CASSVVSGVNTEAFF.

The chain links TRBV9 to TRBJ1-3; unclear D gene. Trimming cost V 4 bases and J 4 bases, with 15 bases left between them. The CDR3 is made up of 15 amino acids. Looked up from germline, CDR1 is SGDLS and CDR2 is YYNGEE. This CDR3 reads CASSPSPSTGNTIYF. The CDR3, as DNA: TGTGCCAGCAGCCCTAGCCCTTCGACAGGAAACACCATATATTTT.

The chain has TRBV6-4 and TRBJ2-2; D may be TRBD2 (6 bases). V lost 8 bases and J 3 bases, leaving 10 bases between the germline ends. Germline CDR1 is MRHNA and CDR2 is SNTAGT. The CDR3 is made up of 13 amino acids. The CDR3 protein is CASRTGDTGELFF. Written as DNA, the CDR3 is TGTGCCAGCCGTACGGGGGACACCGGGGAGCTGTTTTTT.

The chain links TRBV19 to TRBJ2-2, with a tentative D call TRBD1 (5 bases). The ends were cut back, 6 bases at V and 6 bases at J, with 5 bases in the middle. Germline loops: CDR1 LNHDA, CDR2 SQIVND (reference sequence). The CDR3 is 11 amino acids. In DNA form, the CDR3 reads TGTGCCAGTAGGACAGCCGGGGAGCTGTTTTTT. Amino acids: CASRTAGELFF.

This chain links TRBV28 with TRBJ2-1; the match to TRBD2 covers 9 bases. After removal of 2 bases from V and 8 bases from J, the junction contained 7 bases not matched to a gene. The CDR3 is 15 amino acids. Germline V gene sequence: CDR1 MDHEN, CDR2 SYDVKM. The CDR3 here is CASSLVSGSVDEQFF. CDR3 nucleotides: TGTGCCAGCAGTTTAGTTAGCGGGAGTGTGGATGAGCAGTTCTTC. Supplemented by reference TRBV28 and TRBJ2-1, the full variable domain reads DVKVTQSSRYLVKRTGEKVFLECVQDMDHENMFWYRQDPGLGLRLIYFSYDVKMKEKGDIPEGYSVSREKKERFSLILESASTNQTSMYLCASSLVSGSVDEQFFGPGTRLTVL.

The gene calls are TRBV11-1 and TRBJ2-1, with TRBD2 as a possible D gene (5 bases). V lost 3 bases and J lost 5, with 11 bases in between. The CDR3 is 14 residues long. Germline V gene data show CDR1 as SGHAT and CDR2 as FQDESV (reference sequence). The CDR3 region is CASSLAGVDNEQFF. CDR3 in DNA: TGTGCCAGCAGCTTGGCGGGTGTCGACAATGAGCAGTTCTTC.

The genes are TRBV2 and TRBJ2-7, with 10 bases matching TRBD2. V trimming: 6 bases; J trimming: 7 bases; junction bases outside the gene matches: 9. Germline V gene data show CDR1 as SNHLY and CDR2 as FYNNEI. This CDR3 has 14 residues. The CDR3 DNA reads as TGTGCCAGCAGCTTGGCTAGCGGGAGAGGTGAGCAGTACTTC. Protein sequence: CASSLASGRGEQYF.

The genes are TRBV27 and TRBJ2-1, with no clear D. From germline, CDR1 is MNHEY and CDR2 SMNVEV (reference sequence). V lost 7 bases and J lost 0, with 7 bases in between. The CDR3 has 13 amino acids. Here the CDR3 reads CASKGNSYNEQFF. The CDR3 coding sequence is TGTGCCAGCAAGGGCAACTCCTACAATGAGCAGTTCTTC.

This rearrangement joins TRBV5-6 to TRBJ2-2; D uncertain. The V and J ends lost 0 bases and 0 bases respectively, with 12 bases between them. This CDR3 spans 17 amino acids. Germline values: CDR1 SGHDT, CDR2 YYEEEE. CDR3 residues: CASSLASSLTNTGELFF. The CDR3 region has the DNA TGTGCCAGCAGCTTGGCCAGTAGTCTAACGAACACCGGGGAGCTGTTTTTT. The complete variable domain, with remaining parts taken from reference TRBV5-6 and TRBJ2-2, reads DAGVTQSPTHLIKTRGQQVTLRCSPKSGHDTVSWYQQALGQGPQFIFQYYEEEERQRGNFPDRFSGHQFPNYSSELNVNALLLGDSALYLCASSLASSLTNTGELFFGEGSRLTVL.

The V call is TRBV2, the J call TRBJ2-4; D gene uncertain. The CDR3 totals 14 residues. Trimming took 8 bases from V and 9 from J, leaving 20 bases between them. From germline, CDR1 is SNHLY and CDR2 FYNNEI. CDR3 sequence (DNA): TGTGCCAGCTGTAGGCAGGCAAGCGATAGCATTCAGTACTTC. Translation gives CASCRQASDSIQYF. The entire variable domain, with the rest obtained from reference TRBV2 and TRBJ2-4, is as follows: EPEVTQTPSHQVTQMGQEVILRCVPISNHLYFYWYRQILGQKVEFLVSFYNNEISEKSEIFDDQFSVERPDGSNFTLKIRSTKLEDSAMYFCASCRQASDSIQYFGAGTRLSVL.